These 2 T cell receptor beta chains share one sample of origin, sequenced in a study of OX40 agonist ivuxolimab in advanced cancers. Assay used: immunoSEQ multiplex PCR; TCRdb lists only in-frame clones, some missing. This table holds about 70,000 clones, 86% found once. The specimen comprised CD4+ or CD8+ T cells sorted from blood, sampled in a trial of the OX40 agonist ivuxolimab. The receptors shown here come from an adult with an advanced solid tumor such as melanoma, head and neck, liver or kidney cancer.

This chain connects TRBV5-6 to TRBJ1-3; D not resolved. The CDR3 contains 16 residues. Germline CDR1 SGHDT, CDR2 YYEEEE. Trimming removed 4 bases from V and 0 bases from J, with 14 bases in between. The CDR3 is CASSGPDGYSGNTIYF. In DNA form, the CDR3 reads TGTGCCAGCAGCGGGCCGGACGGGTACTCTGGAAACACCATATATTTT.

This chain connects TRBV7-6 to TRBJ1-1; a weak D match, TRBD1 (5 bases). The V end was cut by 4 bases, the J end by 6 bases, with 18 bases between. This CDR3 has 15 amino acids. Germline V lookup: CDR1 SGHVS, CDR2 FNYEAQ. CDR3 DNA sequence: TGTGCCAGCAGCTCTAGAACGGGACCGTCATCTGAAGCTTTCTTT. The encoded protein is CASSSRTGPSSEAFF. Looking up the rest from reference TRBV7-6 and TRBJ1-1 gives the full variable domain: GAGVSQSPRYKVTKRGQDVALRCDPISGHVSLYWYRQALGQGPEFLTYFNYEAQQDKSGLPNDRFSAERPEGSISTLTIQRTEQRDSAMYRCASSSRTGPSSEAFFGQGTRLTVV.